The T cell receptor beta chain described here comes from a study of control samples from healthy donors and cancer patients. The repertoire was sequenced with immunoSEQ multiplex PCR; TCRdb's copy has only in-frame clones and lacks some. The profile shows some 130,000 clones, about 90% of them singletons. V dropped 6 bases and J dropped 4; count of bases not matched to a gene: 8. The CDR3 totals 15 residues. Germline values: CDR1 SEHNR, CDR2 FQNEAQ (reference sequence). This clonotype was obtained from a woman aged 45 to 65 in good health. The genes are TRBV7-9 and TRBJ1-4; 7 positions match TRBD1. The specimen sequenced was blood. CDR3 DNA: TGTGCCAGCAGTCCGGGACAGAATTTTAATGAAAAACTGTTTTTT. It specifies CASSPGQNFNEKLFF.